These 13 T cell receptor beta chains came from one sample sequenced in a study of blood T cell repertoires in COVID-19. Method: immunoSEQ multiplex PCR; TCRdb's copy keeps in-frame clones and lacks some. Among tens of thousands of clones listed, more than 90% were seen once. The sample consisted of peripheral blood. The receptor source for this set is a man between 45 and 60 years old with acute or convalescent COVID-19.

V gene TRBV3-1 (or the pseudogene TRBV3-2) combines with J gene TRBJ2-6; 7 bases line up with TRBD1. Germline loops: CDR1 LGHDT, CDR2 YNNKEL (reference sequence). The CDR3 extends over 16 amino acids. The V segment lost 4 bases and the J segment 2 bases; nucleotides outside the gene matches: 5. In nucleotides, the CDR3 is TGTGCCAGCAGCCTTCCGACAGGGCCTGGGGCCAACGTCCTGACTTTC. As protein: CASSLPTGPGANVLTF.

The chain links TRBV6-1 to TRBJ2-3; 10 nucleotides match TRBD2. CDR1 is MNHNS and CDR2 is SASEGT in the germline V gene. With 0 bases clipped from V and 4 bases from J, the junction kept 7 bases outside the gene matches. The CDR3 contains 17 residues. The CDR3 coding sequence is TGTGCCAGCAGTGAAGCACCTCTAGCGGGAGTATCAGATACGCAGTATTTT. It translates to CASSEAPLAGVSDTQYF.

The rearrangement uses TRBV7-3 and TRBJ2-1; D might be TRBD2 (6 bases). The CDR3 runs to 15 residues. CDR1 SGHTA and CDR2 FQGTGA come from the germline V gene. Trimming removed 5 bases from V and 4 bases from J, with 15 bases in between. The CDR3 DNA reads TGTGCCAGCAGCAGCGTGGGGACTGCTTACAATGAGCAGTTCTTC. Its protein is CASSSVGTAYNEQFF.

V is TRBV28 and J is TRBJ2-2; 7 bases agree with TRBD2. The CDR3 contains 17 residues. Per germline, CDR1 MDHEN and CDR2 SYDVKM. The trim removed 3 bases at V and 2 bases at J, leaving 9 bases unmatched. CDR3 amino acids: CASSFRSAGRNTGELFF. DNA of the CDR3: TGTGCCAGCAGTTTCAGGTCAGCGGGAAGAAACACCGGGGAGCTGTTTTTT.

This chain joins TRBV7-2 and TRBJ2-1; 10 nucleotides match TRBD2. The junction had 12 bases not matched to a gene; V was cut back by 7 bases and J by 6 bases. The CDR3 has 16 amino acids. Germline V lookup: CDR1 SGHTA, CDR2 FQGNSA. The chain's CDR3 is CASNLSGGAGINEQFF. The CDR3 bases are TGTGCCAGCAACTTGAGCGGGGGGGCAGGGATCAATGAGCAGTTCTTC. Full variable domain (rest looked up from reference TRBV7-2 and TRBJ2-1): GAGVSQSPSNKVTEKGKDVELRCDPISGHTALYWYRQSLGQGLEFLIYFQGNSAPDKSGLPSDRFSAERTGGSVSTLTIQRTQQEDSAVYLCASNLSGGAGINEQFFGPGTRLTVL.

V usage is TRBV7-9 and J usage is TRBJ1-6; a possible D gene is TRBD1 (5 bases). CDR3 size: 13 residues. Deletions cut 6 bases from V and 15 bases from J, with 18 bases between. In germline, CDR1 is SEHNR, CDR2 FQNEAQ (reference sequence). CDR3 in DNA: TGTGCCAGCAGAAGAGACAGTGAGAAACTCCTCCACTTT. Its translation is CASRRDSEKLLHF.

V is TRBV5-1 and J is TRBJ2-1; TRBD2 is a possible D gene (5 bases). This CDR3 spans 15 amino acids. Germline values: CDR1 SGHRS, CDR2 YFSETQ. V dropped 4 bases and J dropped 5 bases, with 16 bases sitting between them. This CDR3 is CASSDGGYADNEQFF. In DNA, the CDR3 is TGCGCCAGCAGCGACGGAGGCTACGCCGACAATGAGCAGTTCTTC.

The V gene is TRBV19, the J gene TRBJ1-5, with D possibly matching TRBD1 (6 bases). V was shortened by 6 bases and J by 15 bases, with 18 bases between the two germline ends. CDR1 LNHDA and CDR2 SQIVND come from the germline V gene (reference sequence). The CDR3 extends over 12 amino acids. CDR3 nucleotides: TGTGCCAGTAGCTCGATGGGGGCGAGGGCGCATTTT. It yields the protein CASSSMGARAHF. The full variable domain, rest sourced from reference TRBV19 and TRBJ1-5, is DGGITQSPKYLFRKEGQNVTLSCEQNLNHDAMYWYRQDPGQGLRLIYYSQIVNDFQKGDIAEGYSVSREKKESFPLTVTSAQKNPTAFYLCASSSMGARAHFGDGTRLSIL.

The V gene is TRBV6-5, the J gene TRBJ1-4; 7 bases line up with TRBD1. This CDR3 comprises 15 residues. V lost 5 bases, J lost 5 bases, and 8 bases stayed unmatched. Germline CDR1 MNHEY, CDR2 SVGAGI. The CDR3 spells CASSKKTGINEKLFF. CDR3 DNA sequence: TGTGCCAGCAGTAAAAAGACAGGGATAAATGAAAAACTGTTTTTT.

The chain is built from TRBV6-6 and TRBJ1-1, with no clear D. Germline V gene data show CDR1 as MNHNY and CDR2 as SVGAGI (reference sequence). This CDR3 has 14 residues. Trimming took 4 bases from V and 3 from J, leaving 12 bases between them. CDR3 nucleotide sequence: TGTGCCAGCAGTTTAACACAGAGCCACACTGAAGCTTTCTTT. It codes for CASSLTQSHTEAFF.

This clone occurred a few times. The V and J genes are TRBV27 and TRBJ2-7; possibly TRBD2 for D (6 bases). The CDR3 has 14 amino acids. Trimming cost V 8 bases and J 6 bases, with 20 bases left between them. Germline lookup yields CDR1 MNHEY and CDR2 SMNVEV (reference sequence). The CDR3, as DNA: TGTGCCAGCGGGCTCAACGGGAGAGTTATCGAGCAGTACTTC. Translated: CASGLNGRVIEQYF.

The chain combines TRBV29-1 with TRBJ2-7, with TRBD1 matching 7 bases. Germline V gene lookup returns CDR1 SQVTM and CDR2 ANQGSEA. This CDR3 contains 15 residues. The junction had 10 bases not matched to a gene; V was cut back by 0 bases and J by 5 bases. The CDR3 sequence is CSVEDPNRGSHEQYF. The CDR3 DNA follows: TGCAGCGTTGAAGATCCTAACAGGGGAAGCCACGAGCAGTACTTC.

This chain links TRBV9 with TRBJ2-5; D uncertain. V lost 0 bases and J 3 bases, leaving 15 bases between the germline ends. This CDR3 comprises 16 residues. Germline loops: CDR1 SGDLS, CDR2 YYNGEE. The CDR3 bases are TGTGCCAGCAGCGTAGACCCGACCGGTACAGAAGAGACCCAGTACTTC. Translation: CASSVDPTGTEETQYF.